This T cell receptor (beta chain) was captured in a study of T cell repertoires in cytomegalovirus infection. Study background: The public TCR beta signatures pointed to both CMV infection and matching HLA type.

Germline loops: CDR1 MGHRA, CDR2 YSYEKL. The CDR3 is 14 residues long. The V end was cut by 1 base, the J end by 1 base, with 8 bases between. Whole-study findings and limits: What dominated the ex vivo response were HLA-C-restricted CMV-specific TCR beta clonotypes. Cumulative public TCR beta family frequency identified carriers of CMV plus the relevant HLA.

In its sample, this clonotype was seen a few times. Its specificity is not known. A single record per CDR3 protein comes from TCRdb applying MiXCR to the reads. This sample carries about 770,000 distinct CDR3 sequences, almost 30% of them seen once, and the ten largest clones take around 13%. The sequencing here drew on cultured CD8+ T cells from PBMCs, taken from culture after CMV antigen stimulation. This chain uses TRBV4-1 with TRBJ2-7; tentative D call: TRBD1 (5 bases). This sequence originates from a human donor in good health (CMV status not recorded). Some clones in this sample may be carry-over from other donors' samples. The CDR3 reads CASSQGPGSYEQYV. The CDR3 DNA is TGCGCCAGCAGCCAAGGGCCAGGGTCCTACGAGCAGTACGTC.